This T cell receptor (beta chain) was identified during a study of cytomegalovirus exposure and HLA in healthy donors. As for the study in general: From 150 million to 200 million T cells, an earlier analysis saw 90 million to 130 million unique TCR beta sequences. Overall study findings and caveats: Earlier analysis found most TCR beta V segments productive about 90% or about 30% of the time.

Worth noting for this clone: Its antigen is not known.

Germline-derived CDR1 and CDR2 are SGHRS and YFSETQ. V lost 5 bases to trimming and J lost 4 bases; unmatched junction nucleotides: 14. The CDR3 is 16 residues long. In the PCR, 60 Vbeta and 13 Jbeta primers were used. Repertoires were generated with immunoSEQ multiplex PCR, while TCRdb's copy carries only in-frame clones and drops some. Its table records about 58,000 clones. The TCR sequence derives from a woman aged 18 to 35 in good health and CMV-seronegative. Input material: PBMCs. The chain recombines TRBV5-1 with TRBJ1-2; 7 bases are a match to TRBD1. CDR3 amino acids: CASRYGTESYFYGYTF. CDR3 DNA sequence: TGCGCCAGCAGATACGGGACAGAGAGTTACTTCTATGGCTACACCTTC.